Each of the 17 T cell receptor beta chains below was sequenced from the same sample in a study of cytomegalovirus exposure and HLA in healthy donors. A multiplex PCR was run with 60 Vbeta primers and 13 Jbeta primers. Only in-frame clones appear in the TCRdb table, and some are missing; sequencing was by immunoSEQ multiplex PCR. The sample lists about 100,000 clones; around 74% were seen once. The sample comprised PBMCs. The receptors derive from a middle-aged man in good health and CMV-seropositive.

This chain links TRBV6-5 with TRBJ2-7; TRBD1 might be the D (6 bases). V dropped 8 bases and J dropped 2 bases, with 16 bases sitting between them. CDR3 length equals 14 residues. Germline assignment: CDR1 MNHEY and CDR2 SVGAGI. The CDR3 sequence is CASAPTGQTYEQYF. The CDR3 DNA is TGTGCCAGCGCCCCAACGGGACAAACCTACGAGCAGTACTTC.

This chain joins TRBV7-9 and TRBJ1-2, with TRBD1 identical over 9 bases. Trimming at V came to 2 bases and at J to 5 bases, leaving 3 bases not matched to a gene. The CDR3 is 14 residues long. CDR1 and CDR2 (germline): SEHNR, FQNEAQ (reference sequence). CDR3 in DNA: TGTGCCAGCAGCTTATCTGGGACAGGGTATGGCTACACCTTC. Protein: CASSLSGTGYGYTF. The whole variable domain, remainder taken from reference TRBV7-9 and TRBJ1-2, is DTGVSQNPRHKITKRGQNVTFRCDPISEHNRLYWYRQTLGQGPEFLTYFQNEAQLEKSRLLSDRFSAERPKGSFSTLEIQRTEQGDSAMYLCASSLSGTGYGYTFGSGTRLTVV.

The chain combines TRBV5-6 with TRBJ2-5; D is perhaps TRBD2 (6 bases). Germline assignment: CDR1 SGHDT and CDR2 YYEEEE. The length of the CDR3 is 14 residues. V was shortened by 4 bases and J by 5 bases, with 15 bases between the two germline ends. CDR3 amino acids: CASSRGAVGETQYF. The CDR3 DNA sequence: TGTGCCAGCAGCCGCGGGGCAGTCGGGGAGACCCAGTACTTC.

The chain uses TRBV10-3 and TRBJ2-7; the match to TRBD2 covers 8 bases. Germline CDR1 and CDR2: ENHRY and SYGVKD. The CDR3 totals 14 residues. The ends lost 11 bases at V and 3 bases at J; junction bases unmatched: 12. CDR3 in amino acids: CAASGGTALYEQYF. The CDR3, as DNA: TGTGCCGCCTCGGGAGGGACGGCGCTCTACGAGCAGTACTTC.

The V gene is TRBV5-1, the J gene TRBJ2-7; the match to TRBD1 covers 11 bases. CDR1 is SGHRS, CDR2 YFSETQ, per germline. J lost 9 bases, V lost 0 bases, and 11 bases had no gene match. CDR3 length: 16 residues. The CDR3: CASSLDPEDRGRGQYF. In DNA, the CDR3 is TGCGCCAGCAGCTTGGATCCGGAGGACAGGGGGCGAGGGCAGTACTTC.

In its sample, this clone was seen a few times. J is TRBJ2-7 and V is TRBV6-6; D gene ambiguous. Germline values: CDR1 MNHNY, CDR2 SVGAGI (reference sequence). This CDR3 has 14 residues. Trimming took off 0 bases at V and 2 bases at J, with 8 bases between the two ends. CDR3 nucleotides: TGTGCCAGCAGTTACTCGTACCGGGCCTACGAGCAGTACTTC. It codes for CASSYSYRAYEQYF.

The genes are TRBV28 and TRBJ1-1; TRBD1 might be the D (6 bases). Germline V CDR1 and CDR2: MDHEN, SYDVKM. Between the trimmed V and J ends, which lost 6 bases and 4 bases, there was a span of 12 bases. The CDR3 is 13 amino acids. CDR3 in amino acids: CASRTFRGTEAFF. CDR3 nucleotide sequence: TGTGCCAGCAGAACTTTCAGGGGCACTGAAGCTTTCTTT.

The rearrangement uses TRBV19 and TRBJ2-3; 8 bases fit TRBD2. After removal of 7 bases from V and 3 bases from J, the junction contained 12 bases not matched to a gene. This CDR3 is 16 amino acids long. CDR1 and CDR2 from the germline V gene are LNHDA and SQIVND (reference sequence). CDR3 sequence: CASNMRGGGTTDTQYF. CDR3 bases: TGTGCCAGTAATATGAGAGGCGGGGGGACAACAGATACGCAGTATTTT. Complete variable domain (other parts from reference TRBV19 and TRBJ2-3): DGGITQSPKYLFRKEGQNVTLSCEQNLNHDAMYWYRQDPGQGLRLIYYSQIVNDFQKGDIAEGYSVSREKKESFPLTVTSAQKNPTAFYLCASNMRGGGTTDTQYFGPGTRLTVL.

The chain couples TRBV28 to TRBJ2-3, with TRBD1 matching over 11 bases. With 6 bases clipped from V and 1 base from J, the junction kept 3 bases outside the gene matches. Germline CDR1 MDHEN, CDR2 SYDVKM. CDR3 length equals 15 residues. The CDR3 is CASSRGQGGTDTQYF. Written as DNA, the CDR3 is TGTGCCAGCAGCCGGGGACAGGGGGGCACAGATACGCAGTATTTT.

The rearrangement links TRBV5-6 to TRBJ1-4, with 7 bases fitting TRBD1. V trimming: 4 bases; J trimming: 6 bases; junction bases outside the gene matches: 6. This CDR3 is built from 14 residues. CDR1 SGHDT and CDR2 YYEEEE come from the germline V gene. CDR3 sequence reads: CASSVGTDDEKLFF. The CDR3 DNA reads as TGTGCCAGCAGCGTAGGGACAGATGATGAAAAACTGTTTTTT. Full variable domain (outside the CDR3, taken from reference TRBV5-6 and TRBJ1-4): DAGVTQSPTHLIKTRGQQVTLRCSPKSGHDTVSWYQQALGQGPQFIFQYYEEEERQRGNFPDRFSGHQFPNYSSELNVNALLLGDSALYLCASSVGTDDEKLFFGSGTQLSVL.

This chain joins TRBV29-1 and TRBJ2-5; D gene unclear. The V end lost 7 bases, the J end lost 2 bases, and 5 bases lay between the germline ends. Per the germline V gene, CDR1 is SQVTM and CDR2 is ANQGSEA. This CDR3 contains 10 residues. CDR3 loop: CSAKQETQYF. CDR3 nucleotides: TGCAGCGCTAAACAAGAGACCCAGTACTTC.

In this sample, this clone turned up a few times. This chain uses TRBV2 with TRBJ2-3; no definite D call. CDR1 SNHLY and CDR2 FYNNEI come from the germline V gene. Trimming left V 6 bases short and J 1 base short, with 11 bases between. This CDR3 is built from 14 residues. The CDR3 loop is CASRLRSGTDTQYF. CDR3 coding DNA: TGTGCCAGCAGGCTGCGGTCAGGCACAGATACGCAGTATTTT.

The genes are TRBV29-1 and TRBJ2-3; 7 bases agree with TRBD2. The V gene end was trimmed by 1 base and the J gene end by 6 bases; junction bases not matched to a gene: 13. There are 16 residues in the CDR3. Germline assignment: CDR1 SQVTM and CDR2 ANQGSEA. DNA for the CDR3: TGCAGCGTTGAAGGGGGTGGCGGGGGTTGGGGGGATACGCAGTATTTT. The encoded protein is CSVEGGGGGWGDTQYF.

The V call is TRBV6-1, the J call TRBJ2-1; D possibly corresponds to TRBD1 (5 bases). Deletions cut 4 bases from V and 3 bases from J, with 10 bases between. Germline V gene lookup returns CDR1 MNHNS and CDR2 SASEGT. The CDR3 extends over 14 amino acids. CDR3 DNA sequence: TGTGCCAGCAGTGGAACGCAGGGCTACAATGAGCAGTTCTTC. This encodes CASSGTQGYNEQFF.

J is TRBJ2-3 and V is TRBV5-1; 11 positions agree with TRBD1. CDR3 length: 15 amino acids. V dropped 3 bases and J dropped 5; count of bases not matched to a gene: 5. Germline CDR1 SGHRS, CDR2 YFSETQ. The CDR3 DNA reads as TGCGCCAGCAGCTGGTCCGGGACAGGGGGAGATACGCAGTATTTT. Protein product: CASSWSGTGGDTQYF.

This clone was recorded only once. The rearrangement uses TRBV27 and TRBJ1-5; 8 bases map to TRBD1. The CDR3 is made up of 16 amino acids. CDR1 and CDR2 from the germline V gene are MNHEY and SMNVEV (reference sequence). Trimming removed 6 bases from V and 0 bases from J; junction bases left unmatched: 7. The CDR3 nucleotides are TGTGCCAGCAGACCCCTTGGACAGGGTAGCAATCAGCCCCAGCATTTT. Encoded protein: CASRPLGQGSNQPQHF.

The genes are TRBV10-3 and TRBJ2-7; D uncertain. The CDR3 length is 13 residues. Trimming took off 10 bases at V and 0 bases at J, with 13 bases between the two ends. The germline gives CDR1 ENHRY, CDR2 SYGVKD. CDR3 sequence (DNA): TGTGCCACCCTCGTGTCGAGCTCCTACGAGCAGTACTTC. Its translation is CATLVSSSYEQYF.